The sequence of this TCR beta chain was determined in a study of blood T cell repertoires in COVID-19. Germline lookup yields CDR1 MNHEY and CDR2 SMNVEV (reference sequence). The CDR3 has 14 residues. Trimming removed 3 bases from V and 8 bases from J, with 13 bases in between. The repertoire was sequenced with immunoSEQ multiplex PCR; TCRdb's copy has only in-frame clones and lacks some. The repertoire holds around 390,000 clones, with 85% to 90% as singletons. Specimen: PBMCs or T cells enriched from blood (not recorded which). V is TRBV27 and J is TRBJ1-4; D is possibly TRBD1 (5 bases). The clonotype was recovered from a woman between 50 and 59 years old who had recovered from COVID-19. The CDR3 loop is CASSFAGSREKLFF. The CDR3 nucleotides are TGTGCCAGCAGTTTTGCAGGGTCGCGGGAAAAACTGTTTTTT.